The 24 T cell receptor beta chains in this list originate from one sample, sequenced in a study of T cells in Graves' hyperthyroidism and ophthalmopathy. Amplified regions were TCR beta CDR3 sequences from RNA transcripts. First-round RT-PCR of the TCR CDR3 relied on the HTBI primer set. One entry per CDR3 protein results from TCRdb running MiXCR on the multiplex PCR reads. The repertoire holds 700,000 or so distinct CDR3 sequences, with 16% as singletons. The sequenced sample consisted of blood. The receptors stem from a man between 18 and 29 years old with Graves' hyperthyroidism.

This clonotype was detected a few times. The genes are TRBV12-5 and TRBJ2-3; no clear D gene. The germline CDR1 and CDR2 sequences are LGHNT and FRNRAP. The CDR3 runs to 12 residues. V lost 3 bases and J 1 base, leaving 2 bases between the germline ends. CDR3 region: CASGFRTDTQYF. CDR3 in DNA: TGTGCTAGTGGTTTCCGCACAGATACGCAGTATTTT. The entire variable domain, with the rest obtained from reference TRBV12-5 and TRBJ2-3, is as follows: DARVTQTPRHKVTEMGQEVTMRCQPILGHNTVFWYRQTMMQGLELLAYFRNRAPLDDSGMPKDRFSAEMPDATLATLKIQPSEPRDSAVYFCASGFRTDTQYFGPGTRLTVL.

This clonotype has at least ten counts. DNA of the CDR3: TGTGCCAGCAGTCATTTACTAGCGGGAGGGCCTAGTGAGCAGTTCTTC. Amino acid sequence: CASSHLLAGGPSEQFF. The chain employs TRBV27 and TRBJ2-1; 13 bases agree with TRBD2. V lost 5 bases and J lost 9; bases outside the gene matches: 10. In germline, CDR1 is MNHEY, CDR2 SMNVEV (reference sequence). The CDR3 is 16 residues long.

The table lists this clonotype with many counts. The CDR3 loop is CASSVTGLSTDTQYF. Written as DNA, the CDR3 is TGTGCCAGCAGCGTCACGGGACTAAGCACAGATACGCAGTATTTT. The rearrangement links TRBV28 to TRBJ2-3; TRBD2 matches 7 bases. The CDR3 runs to 15 residues. CDR1 is MDHEN and CDR2 is SYDVKM in the germline V gene. V lost 6 bases to trimming and J lost 0 bases; unmatched junction nucleotides: 6.

This clonotype appeared a single time. The chain carries TRBV5-4 and TRBJ2-5, with 9 nucleotides matching TRBD1. The CDR3 totals 16 residues. Looked up from germline, CDR1 is SGHNT and CDR2 is YYREEE (reference sequence). The junction had 9 bases not matched to a gene; V was cut back by 4 bases and J by 2 bases. CDR3 sequence reads: CASSRLDRGVQETQYF. Here the CDR3 DNA reads TGTGCCAGCAGCCGCCTGGACAGGGGCGTTCAAGAGACCCAGTACTTC.

This clonotype occurred a few times. V and J are TRBV12-5 and TRBJ2-2; 7 bases line up with TRBD1. Per germline, CDR1 LGHNT and CDR2 FRNRAP. The CDR3 contains 16 residues. V lost 1 base and J lost 4; bases outside the gene matches: 6. CDR3 bases: TGTGCTAGTGGTTTGGCCCGGACAGGAGTCACCGGGGAGCTGTTTTTT. It is translated as CASGLARTGVTGELFF.

This clonotype was observed at least ten times. The chain is built from TRBV7-9 and TRBJ2-3, with TRBD1 identical over 7 bases. This CDR3 spans 16 amino acids. In germline, CDR1 is SEHNR, CDR2 FQNEAQ (reference sequence). V lost 5 bases to trimming and J lost 2 bases; unmatched junction nucleotides: 10. The CDR3 loop is CASSPGTARSTDTQYF. In nucleotides, the CDR3 is TGTGCCAGCAGCCCCGGGACAGCGCGTTCCACAGATACGCAGTATTTT. Together with reference TRBV7-9 and TRBJ2-3, the CDR3 gives the full variable domain: DTGVSQNPRHKITKRGQNVTFRCDPISEHNRLYWYRQTLGQGPEFLTYFQNEAQLEKSRLLSDRFSAERPKGSFSTLEIQRTEQGDSAMYLCASSPGTARSTDTQYFGPGTRLTVL.

This clonotype was observed at least ten times. The V call is TRBV20-1, the J call TRBJ2-3; 8 bases are a match to TRBD2. From germline, CDR1 is DFQATT and CDR2 SNEGSKA (reference sequence). CDR3 size: 17 residues. Losses at the gene ends were 2 bases for V and 2 bases for J; bases not matched to a gene: 12. The CDR3 region has the DNA TGCAGTGCTAGAAGGACCTTAGCGGGAATATACACAGATACGCAGTATTTT. This encodes CSARRTLAGIYTDTQYF.

This clonotype occurred many times. This chain joins TRBV7-2 and TRBJ2-1, with 7 bases identical to TRBD1. Germline CDR1 is SGHTA and CDR2 is FQGNSA. V shed 5 bases, J shed 4 bases, and the junction held 8 bases outside the gene matches. CDR3 size: 15 residues. The CDR3 is CASSNRDRRYNEQFF. As DNA, the CDR3 is TGTGCCAGCAGCAACCGGGACAGACGTTACAATGAGCAGTTCTTC.

This clonotype was counted between two and nine times. CDR3 loop: CASSLGAGGSTEAFF. DNA of the CDR3: TGTGCCAGCAGCTTAGGGGCAGGGGGCAGTACTGAAGCTTTCTTT. The chain is built from TRBV7-9 and TRBJ1-1, with 8 bases matching TRBD1. J gave up 5 bases and V 1 base, and 6 bases lay outside the gene matches. The V gene's germline CDR1 is SEHNR and CDR2 FQNEAQ (reference sequence). The CDR3 is made up of 15 amino acids.

This clonotype occurred once. The chain employs TRBV7-2 and TRBJ2-1, with 10 bases identical to TRBD2. Unmatched junction bases numbered 12, after V lost 5 bases and J lost 8 bases. This CDR3 is built from 16 residues. Germline values: CDR1 SGHTA, CDR2 FQGNSA. The DNA for the CDR3 is TGTGCCAGCAGCCCGATGACTAGCGGGTGGAACCATGAGCAGTTCTTC. Encoded protein: CASSPMTSGWNHEQFF.

The rearrangement joins TRBV9 to TRBJ1-4; D perhaps matches TRBD1 (6 bases). Germline lookup yields CDR1 SGDLS and CDR2 YYNGEE. Trimming stripped 4 bases from V and 8 bases from J, with 15 bases between. CDR3 length equals 14 residues. CDR3 amino acids: CASSPEQGGEKLFF. As DNA, the CDR3 is TGTGCCAGCAGCCCCGAACAGGGAGGAGAAAAACTGTTTTTT.

This clonotype came up a few times. The rearrangement uses TRBV5-1 and TRBJ2-1; 7 bases line up with TRBD1. J was trimmed by 4 bases and V by 7 bases; bases with no gene match: 8. This CDR3 comprises 14 residues. Looked up from germline, CDR1 is SGHRS and CDR2 is YFSETQ. The CDR3 here is CASQPGTEYNEQFF. CDR3 nucleotide sequence: TGCGCCAGCCAACCCGGGACAGAATACAATGAGCAGTTCTTC.

This clonotype came up once. At one end the junction does not follow the germline gene, possibly because of a read error. The V and J genes are TRBV18 and TRBJ2-1, with D possibly matching TRBD2 (6 bases). The germline gives CDR1 KGHSH, CDR2 LQKENI. The CDR3 extends over 15 amino acids. The CDR3 region is CASSPSAGGGDERFF. CDR3 coding DNA: TGTGCCAGCTCACCATCGGCGGGCGGAGGGGATGAGCGGTTCTTC. Looking up the rest from reference TRBV18 and TRBJ2-1 gives the full variable domain: NAGVMQNPRHLVRRRGQEARLRCSPMKGHSHVYWYRQLPEEGLKFMVYLQKENIIDESGMPKERFSAEFPKEGPSILRIQQVVRGDSAAYFCASSPSAGGGDERFFGPGTRLTVL.

The J gene is TRBJ2-4, the V gene TRBV9; 9 bases align to TRBD2. Trimming removed 6 bases from V and 6 bases from J; junction bases left unmatched: 10. CDR1 is SGDLS and CDR2 is YYNGEE in the germline V gene. The CDR3 sequence is 15 residues long. The CDR3 is CASTQRGEVGNIQYF. The CDR3 DNA sequence: TGTGCCAGCACCCAGCGGGGGGAAGTGGGAAACATTCAGTACTTC.

This clonotype was observed a handful of times. The chain carries TRBV12-3 or TRBV12-4 and TRBJ1-2; possible D gene TRBD1, 6 bases. There are 15 residues in the CDR3. V was shortened by 6 bases and J by 8 bases, with 22 bases between the two germline ends. CDR3 residues: CASSKWTESYGGYTF. The CDR3 region has the DNA TGTGCCAGCAGCAAATGGACAGAGAGCTATGGCGGCTACACCTTC.

This clonotype has a handful of counts. The rearrangement links TRBV20-1 to TRBJ1-2; D gene ambiguous. This CDR3 is built from 15 residues. From germline, CDR1 is DFQATT and CDR2 SNEGSKA (reference sequence). Trimming removed 1 base at V and 3 bases at J, with 15 bases between. DNA for the CDR3: TGCAGTGCTAGAGTTATTGGAGGGTTGGACTATGGCTACACCTTC. The encoded protein is CSARVIGGLDYGYTF.

This clonotype was detected ten times or more. The CDR3 sequence: CASDRGFGETQYF. In DNA form, the CDR3 reads TGTGCCAGCGACAGGGGGTTTGGAGAGACCCAGTACTTC. The chain recombines TRBV2 with TRBJ2-5, with 9 bases fitting TRBD1. Germline V gene data show CDR1 as SNHLY and CDR2 as FYNNEI. Trimming removed 8 bases from V and 4 bases from J; junction bases left unmatched: 5. CDR3 length: 13 residues.

This clonotype appeared many times. CDR3: CASSLLQTGPGADTQYF. The CDR3 bases are TGTGCCAGCAGTTTACTCCAGACAGGTCCGGGAGCAGATACGCAGTATTTT. The V and J genes are TRBV28 and TRBJ2-3; D possibly matches TRBD1 or TRBD2 (6 bases each). Between the trimmed V and J ends, which lost 2 bases and 4 bases, there was a span of 19 bases. The CDR3 consists of 17 residues. CDR1 is MDHEN and CDR2 is SYDVKM in the germline V gene.

The CDR3 loop is CASSESGAAFTGNTIYF. As DNA, the CDR3 is TGTGCCAGCAGTGAGTCAGGGGCCGCCTTCACTGGAAACACCATATATTTT. The gene calls are TRBV2 and TRBJ1-3; possible D gene TRBD1, 6 bases. Deletions cut 3 bases from V and 2 bases from J, with 17 bases between. Germline-derived CDR1 and CDR2 are SNHLY and FYNNEI. The length of the CDR3 is 17 residues. Drawing the rest from reference TRBV2 and TRBJ1-3, the complete variable domain is EPEVTQTPSHQVTQMGQEVILRCVPISNHLYFYWYRQILGQKVEFLVSFYNNEISEKSEIFDDQFSVERPDGSNFTLKIRSTKLEDSAMYFCASSESGAAFTGNTIYFGEGSWLTVV.

For this clonotype: A much larger clonotype is one base distant, so this may be a read error. The chain links TRBV18 to TRBJ2-1; D may be TRBD2 (5 bases). The CDR3 is 14 amino acids. Trimming cost V 3 bases and J 8 bases, with 14 bases left between them. Germline values: CDR1 KGHSH, CDR2 LQKENI. The CDR3 sequence: CASSPSVGPDEQFF. The DNA for the CDR3 is TGTGCCAGCTCACCTAGCGTTGGGCCGGATGAGCAGTTCTTC.

This chain connects TRBV3-1 to TRBJ1-2; D remains ambiguous. V was trimmed by 4 bases and J by 5 bases, leaving 14 bases between them. The germline gives CDR1 LGHDT, CDR2 YNNKEL (reference sequence). This CDR3 region has 14 residues. CDR3: CASSPPGQSYGYTF. The DNA for the CDR3 is TGTGCCAGCAGCCCCCCGGGCCAGAGTTATGGCTACACCTTC.

The CDR3 here is CASSWTGSEDEQYF. The CDR3 DNA reads as TGTGCCAGCAGCTGGACAGGGTCTGAGGACGAGCAGTACTTC. This sequence joins TRBV5-4 and TRBJ2-7; 8 bases match TRBD1. The CDR3 contains 14 residues. The J segment lost 5 bases and the V segment lost 3 bases, leaving 7 bases of the junction unmatched. Germline loops: CDR1 SGHNT, CDR2 YYREEE (reference sequence).

This clonotype was detected only a few times. The chain couples TRBV6-2 or TRBV6-3 to TRBJ2-1, with 8 bases aligning to TRBD2. The trim removed 5 bases at V and 14 bases at J, leaving 11 bases unmatched. Germline V gene sequence: CDR1 MNHEY, CDR2 SVGEGT. The CDR3 extends over 13 amino acids. The CDR3 region is CASSPLAEHGKFF. The CDR3 nucleotides read TGTGCCAGCAGTCCACTAGCGGAGCATGGGAAGTTCTTC.

This clonotype came up many times. This chain connects TRBV20-1 to TRBJ2-7; 10 bases agree with TRBD1. The junction had 6 bases not matched to a gene; V was cut back by 5 bases and J by 2 bases. The CDR3 sequence is 14 residues long. CDR1 and CDR2 from the germline V gene are DFQATT and SNEGSKA (reference sequence). The CDR3 DNA reads as TGCAGTGCTCGGCCTGGGACAGGGGCCTACGAGCAGTACTTC. Translating it yields CSARPGTGAYEQYF.